A selection of T cell receptor beta chains follows, all from one sample in a study of T-cell memory formation after mild COVID-19. Each CDR3 protein gets one entry after TCRdb re-called the 5' RACE reads with MiXCR. Here the sample spans under 200,000 distinct CDR3 sequences, around a tenth being singletons. The sequenced sample consisted of PBMCs or a T cell subset sorted from them (not recorded which). Receptor source: a man aged 18 to 30 who had mild COVID-19 (a few samples of this study predate the infection). Cell type and time point are not known. CDR3s include the opening cysteine and the closing phenylalanine or tryptophan. A D gene is named only where the DNA matches it firmly. Size is stated for part of the rows, as once, few or many counts, or as a class when the clone is expanded.

V gene: TRBV7-2; clone size: .; D gene: TRBD2; J gene: TRBJ2-5; CDR3 protein: CASSSFASGGETQYF; CDR3 DNA: TGTGCCAGCAGCTCCTTTGCTAGCGGGGGGGAGACCCAGTACTTC
V gene: TRBV5-1; clone size: .; D gene: TRBD1; J gene: TRBJ1-2; CDR3 protein: CASSPNPGQGVNYGYTF; CDR3 DNA: TGCGCCAGCAGCCCAAACCCGGGACAGGGAGTAAACTATGGCTACACCTTC
V gene: TRBV6-2/TRBV6-3; clone size: many; D gene: TRBD2; J gene: TRBJ2-3; CDR3 protein: CASSYQGLAGYF; CDR3 DNA: TGTGCCAGCAGTTACCAGGGACTAGCGGGGTATTTT
V gene: TRBV24-1; clone size: few; D gene: TRBD1; J gene: TRBJ2-5; CDR3 protein: CATSDSQHGQGQETQYF; CDR3 DNA: TGTGCCACCAGTGATTCACAACACGGACAGGGGCAGGAGACCCAGTACTTC
V gene: TRBV6-5; clone size: many; D gene: TRBD1; J gene: TRBJ1-5; CDR3 protein: CASSMTGVEQPQHF; CDR3 DNA: TGTGCCAGCAGTATGACAGGGGTCGAGCAGCCCCAGCATTTT
V gene: TRBV12-3/TRBV12-4; clone size: .; D gene: .; J gene: TRBJ2-2; CDR3 protein: CASSPLGHKGTGELFF; CDR3 DNA: TGTGCCAGCAGTCCATTAGGACACAAGGGCACCGGGGAGCTGTTTTTT
V gene: TRBV4-2; clone size: .; D gene: .; J gene: TRBJ1-3; CDR3 protein: CASSQDLGSSGNTIYF; CDR3 DNA: TGTGCCAGCAGCCAAGATCTGGGTTCCTCTGGAAACACCATATATTTT
V gene: TRBV3-1; clone size: few; D gene: .; J gene: TRBJ1-6; CDR3 protein: CASSQDRGGTLHF; CDR3 DNA: TGTGCCAGCAGCCAAGATAGGGGTGGGACCCTCCACTTT
V gene: TRBV7-8; clone size: .; D gene: TRBD1; J gene: TRBJ1-1; CDR3 protein: CASSPRQGAMNTEAFF; CDR3 DNA: TGTGCCAGCAGCCCCCGACAGGGGGCAATGAACACTGAAGCTTTCTTT
V gene: TRBV4-3; clone size: few; D gene: TRBD1; J gene: TRBJ2-1; CDR3 protein: CASSQYHRTGQVNEQFF; CDR3 DNA: TGCGCCAGCAGCCAATACCACCGGACAGGGCAGGTAAATGAGCAGTTCTTC
V gene: TRBV11-2; clone size: .; D gene: .; J gene: TRBJ2-5; CDR3 protein: CASSPLGASGMETQYF; CDR3 DNA: TGTGCCAGCAGCCCCCTGGGGGCCTCGGGCATGGAGACCCAGTACTTC
V gene: TRBV5-1; clone size: .; D gene: .; J gene: TRBJ1-3; CDR3 protein: CASSTGTGLSGNTIYF; CDR3 DNA: TGCGCCAGCAGCACCGGGACGGGACTCTCTGGAAACACCATATATTTT
V gene: TRBV12-3/TRBV12-4; clone size: .; D gene: .; J gene: TRBJ1-1; CDR3 protein: CASSLIGNTEAFF; CDR3 DNA: TGTGCCAGCAGTTTGATAGGGAACACTGAAGCTTTCTTT
V gene: TRBV5-6; clone size: few; D gene: TRBD1; J gene: TRBJ1-5; CDR3 protein: CASSSGGQPDQPQHF; CDR3 DNA: TGTGCCAGCAGCTCAGGGGGCCAGCCCGATCAGCCCCAGCATTTT
V gene: TRBV4-1; clone size: many; D gene: .; J gene: TRBJ2-5; CDR3 protein: CASSPPVGTQYF; CDR3 DNA: TGCGCCAGCAGCCCACCGGTTGGGACCCAGTACTTC
V gene: TRBV7-2; clone size: few; D gene: .; J gene: TRBJ2-7; CDR3 protein: CASSLGGAIYEQYF; CDR3 DNA: TGTGCCAGCAGCTTAGGGGGGGCAATCTACGAGCAGTACTTC
V gene: TRBV5-1; clone size: few; D gene: .; J gene: TRBJ2-1; CDR3 protein: CASSFGIAASYNEQFF; CDR3 DNA: TGCGCCAGCAGCTTCGGGATAGCGGCCTCCTACAATGAGCAGTTCTTC
V gene: TRBV12-3/TRBV12-4; clone size: many; D gene: .; J gene: TRBJ2-7; CDR3 protein: CASSLTGPPYEQYF; CDR3 DNA: TGTGCCAGCAGTTTAACGGGGCCACCCTACGAGCAGTACTTC
V gene: TRBV7-2; clone size: .; D gene: TRBD2; J gene: TRBJ2-3; CDR3 protein: CASSKRTSGDRTDTQYF; CDR3 DNA: TGTGCCAGCAGCAAACGGACTAGCGGGGACCGCACAGATACGCAGTATTTT
V gene: TRBV18; clone size: .; D gene: .; J gene: TRBJ2-1; CDR3 protein: CASSLRTDLSSYNEQFF; CDR3 DNA: TGTGCCAGCTCTCTCCGGACGGATTTAAGCTCCTACAATGAGCAGTTCTTC